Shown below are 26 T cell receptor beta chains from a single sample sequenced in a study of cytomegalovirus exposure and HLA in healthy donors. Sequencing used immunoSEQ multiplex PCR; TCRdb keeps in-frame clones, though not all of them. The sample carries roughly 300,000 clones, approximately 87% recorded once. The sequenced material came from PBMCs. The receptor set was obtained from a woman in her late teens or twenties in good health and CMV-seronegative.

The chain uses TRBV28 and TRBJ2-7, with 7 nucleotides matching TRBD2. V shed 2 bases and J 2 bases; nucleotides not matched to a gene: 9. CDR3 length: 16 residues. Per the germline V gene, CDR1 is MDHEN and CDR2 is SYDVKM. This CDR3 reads CASSLIGGRAPYEQYF. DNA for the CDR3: TGTGCCAGCAGTTTAATTGGCGGGAGAGCGCCCTACGAGCAGTACTTC. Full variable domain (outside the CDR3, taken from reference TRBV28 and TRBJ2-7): DVKVTQSSRYLVKRTGEKVFLECVQDMDHENMFWYRQDPGLGLRLIYFSYDVKMKEKGDIPEGYSVSREKKERFSLILESASTNQTSMYLCASSLIGGRAPYEQYFGPGTRLTVT.

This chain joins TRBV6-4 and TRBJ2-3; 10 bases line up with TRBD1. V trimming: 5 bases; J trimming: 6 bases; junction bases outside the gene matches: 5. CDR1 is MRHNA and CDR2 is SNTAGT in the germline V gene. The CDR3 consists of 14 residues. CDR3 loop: CASSWTGGRDTQYF. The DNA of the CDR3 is TGTGCCAGCAGTTGGACAGGGGGTCGGGATACGCAGTATTTT.

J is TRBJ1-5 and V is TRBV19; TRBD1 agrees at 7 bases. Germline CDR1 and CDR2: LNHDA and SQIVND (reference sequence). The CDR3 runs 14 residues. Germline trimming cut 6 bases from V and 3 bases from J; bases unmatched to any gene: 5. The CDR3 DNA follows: TGTGCCAGTAGGAAACAGGGGATCAATCAGCCCCAGCATTTT. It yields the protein CASRKQGINQPQHF.

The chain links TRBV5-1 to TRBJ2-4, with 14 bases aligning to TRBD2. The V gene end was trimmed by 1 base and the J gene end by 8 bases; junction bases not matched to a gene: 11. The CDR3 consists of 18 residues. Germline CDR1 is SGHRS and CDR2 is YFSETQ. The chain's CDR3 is CASSLLGLAGVGLDIQYF. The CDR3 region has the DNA TGCGCCAGCAGCTTGTTGGGACTAGCGGGAGTAGGTCTGGACATTCAGTACTTC.

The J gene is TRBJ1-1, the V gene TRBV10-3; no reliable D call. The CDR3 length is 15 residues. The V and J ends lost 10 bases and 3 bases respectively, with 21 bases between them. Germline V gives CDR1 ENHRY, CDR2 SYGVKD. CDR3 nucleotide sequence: TGTGCCACCGCGAGCGAGGGTTATCGTTACACTGAAGCTTTCTTT. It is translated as CATASEGYRYTEAFF.

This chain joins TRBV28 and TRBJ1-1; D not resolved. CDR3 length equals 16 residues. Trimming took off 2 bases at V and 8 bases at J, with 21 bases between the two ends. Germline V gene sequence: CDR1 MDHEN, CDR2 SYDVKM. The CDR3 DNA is TGTGCCAGCAGTTTAAGCCTTTTTATGACAAAGAACGAAGCTTTCTTT. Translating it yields CASSLSLFMTKNEAFF.

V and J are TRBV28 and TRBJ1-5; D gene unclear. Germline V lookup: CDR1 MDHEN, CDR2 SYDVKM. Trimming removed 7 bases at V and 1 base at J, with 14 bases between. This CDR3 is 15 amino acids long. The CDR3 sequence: CASKLGRESNQPQHF. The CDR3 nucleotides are TGTGCCAGCAAACTAGGACGCGAGAGCAATCAGCCCCAGCATTTT.

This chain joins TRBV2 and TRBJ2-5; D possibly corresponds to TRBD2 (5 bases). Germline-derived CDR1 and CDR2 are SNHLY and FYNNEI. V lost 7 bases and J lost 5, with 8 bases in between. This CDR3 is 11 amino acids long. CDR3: CASTSGETQYF. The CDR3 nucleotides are TGTGCCAGCACCTCGGGGGAGACCCAGTACTTC. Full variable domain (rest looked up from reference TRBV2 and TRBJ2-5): EPEVTQTPSHQVTQMGQEVILRCVPISNHLYFYWYRQILGQKVEFLVSFYNNEISEKSEIFDDQFSVERPDGSNFTLKIRSTKLEDSAMYFCASTSGETQYFGPGTRLLVL.

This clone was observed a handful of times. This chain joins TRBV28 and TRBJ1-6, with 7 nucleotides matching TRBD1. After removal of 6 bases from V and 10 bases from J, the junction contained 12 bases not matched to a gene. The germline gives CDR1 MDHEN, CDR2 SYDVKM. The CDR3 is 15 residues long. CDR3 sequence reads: CASRDRDRERSPLHF. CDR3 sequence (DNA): TGTGCCAGCAGGGACCGGGACAGAGAAAGGTCACCCCTCCACTTT.

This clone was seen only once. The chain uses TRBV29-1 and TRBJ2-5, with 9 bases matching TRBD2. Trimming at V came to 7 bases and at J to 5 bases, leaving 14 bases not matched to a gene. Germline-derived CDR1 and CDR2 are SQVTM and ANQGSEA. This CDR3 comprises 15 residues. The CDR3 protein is CSATGGRASGETQYF. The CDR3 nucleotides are TGCAGCGCAACGGGCGGGAGGGCTTCTGGTGAGACCCAGTACTTC.

The CDR3 region is CAISAGTGGAEAFF. As DNA, the CDR3 is TGTGCCATCAGCGCCGGGACAGGGGGCGCGGAAGCTTTCTTT. The chain combines TRBV10-3 with TRBJ1-1, with TRBD1 matching over 12 bases. The CDR3 is made up of 14 amino acids. Germline CDR1 ENHRY, CDR2 SYGVKD. Trimming cost V 6 bases and J 8 bases; bases outside gene matches: 7.

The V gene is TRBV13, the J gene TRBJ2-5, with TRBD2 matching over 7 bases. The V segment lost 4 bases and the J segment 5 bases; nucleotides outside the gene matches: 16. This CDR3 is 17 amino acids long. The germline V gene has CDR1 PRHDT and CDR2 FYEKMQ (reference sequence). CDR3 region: CASSWGRVRESPETQYF. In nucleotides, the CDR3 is TGTGCCAGCAGCTGGGGGAGGGTGAGGGAATCACCGGAGACCCAGTACTTC.

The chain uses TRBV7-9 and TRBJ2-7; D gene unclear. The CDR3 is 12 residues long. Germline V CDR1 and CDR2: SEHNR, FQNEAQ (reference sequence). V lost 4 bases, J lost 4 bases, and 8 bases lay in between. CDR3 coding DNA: TGTGCCAGCAGCTCCGTCCTATACGAGCAGTACTTC. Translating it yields CASSSVLYEQYF. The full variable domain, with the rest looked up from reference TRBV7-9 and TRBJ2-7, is DTGVSQNPRHKITKRGQNVTFRCDPISEHNRLYWYRQTLGQGPEFLTYFQNEAQLEKSRLLSDRFSAERPKGSFSTLEIQRTEQGDSAMYLCASSSVLYEQYFGPGTRLTVT.

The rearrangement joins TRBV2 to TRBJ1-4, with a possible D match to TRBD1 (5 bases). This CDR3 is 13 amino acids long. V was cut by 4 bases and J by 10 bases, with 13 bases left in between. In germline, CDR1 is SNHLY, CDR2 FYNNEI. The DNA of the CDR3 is TGTGCCAGCAGTGGACACAAAGGGGTAAAACTGTTTTTT. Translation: CASSGHKGVKLFF.

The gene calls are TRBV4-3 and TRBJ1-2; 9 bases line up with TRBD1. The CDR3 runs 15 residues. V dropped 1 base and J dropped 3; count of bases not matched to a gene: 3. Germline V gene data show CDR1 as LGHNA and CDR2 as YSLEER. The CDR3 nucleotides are TGCGCCAGCAGCCAAGTTACAGGGGGCGACTATGGCTACACCTTC. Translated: CASSQVTGGDYGYTF.

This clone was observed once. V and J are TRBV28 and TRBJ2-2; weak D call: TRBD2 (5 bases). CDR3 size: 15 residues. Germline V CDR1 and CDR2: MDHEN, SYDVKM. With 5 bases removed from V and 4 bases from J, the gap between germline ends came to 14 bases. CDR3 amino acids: CASSTLIRGTGELFF. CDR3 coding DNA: TGTGCCAGCAGTACCCTTATACGGGGCACCGGGGAGCTGTTTTTT.

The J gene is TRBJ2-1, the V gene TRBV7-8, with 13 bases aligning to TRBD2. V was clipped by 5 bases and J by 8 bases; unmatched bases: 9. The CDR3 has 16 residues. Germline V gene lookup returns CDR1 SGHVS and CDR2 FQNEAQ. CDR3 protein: CASSPYGLAGDDEQFF. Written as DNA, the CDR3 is TGTGCCAGCAGCCCCTACGGACTAGCGGGAGACGATGAGCAGTTCTTC.

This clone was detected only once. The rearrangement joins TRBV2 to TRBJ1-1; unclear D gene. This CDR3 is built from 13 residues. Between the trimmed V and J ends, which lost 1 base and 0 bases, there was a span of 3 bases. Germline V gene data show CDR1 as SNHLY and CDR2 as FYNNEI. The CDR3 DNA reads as TGTGCCAGCAGTGAAGTAATGAACACTGAAGCTTTCTTT. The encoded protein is CASSEVMNTEAFF.

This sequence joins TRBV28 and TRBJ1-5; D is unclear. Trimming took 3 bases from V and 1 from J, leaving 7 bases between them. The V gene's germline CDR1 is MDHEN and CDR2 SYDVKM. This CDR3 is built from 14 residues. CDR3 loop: CASSLSRSNQPQHF. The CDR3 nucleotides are TGTGCCAGCAGTTTGAGCCGGAGCAATCAGCCCCAGCATTTT.

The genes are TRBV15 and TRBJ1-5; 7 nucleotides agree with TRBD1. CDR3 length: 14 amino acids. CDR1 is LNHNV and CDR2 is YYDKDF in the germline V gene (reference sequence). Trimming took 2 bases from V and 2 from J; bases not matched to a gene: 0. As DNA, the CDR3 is TGTGCCACCAGCAGAACAGGGGGCAATCAGCCCCAGCATTTT. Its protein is CATSRTGGNQPQHF.

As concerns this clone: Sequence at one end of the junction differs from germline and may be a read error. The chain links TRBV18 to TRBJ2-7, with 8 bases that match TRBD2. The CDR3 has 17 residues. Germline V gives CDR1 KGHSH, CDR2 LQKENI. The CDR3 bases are TGTGCCAGCTCCCCACGCGGGGGGATTCTGTCCGGGGACGAGCAGTACTTC. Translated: CASSPRGGILSGDEQYF.

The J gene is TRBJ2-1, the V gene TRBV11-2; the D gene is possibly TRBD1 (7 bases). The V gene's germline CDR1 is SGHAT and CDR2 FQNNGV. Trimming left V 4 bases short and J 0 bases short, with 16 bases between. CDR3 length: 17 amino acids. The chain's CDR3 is CASSWGAGQISYNEQFF. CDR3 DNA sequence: TGTGCCAGCAGCTGGGGGGCGGGACAGATCTCCTACAATGAGCAGTTCTTC.

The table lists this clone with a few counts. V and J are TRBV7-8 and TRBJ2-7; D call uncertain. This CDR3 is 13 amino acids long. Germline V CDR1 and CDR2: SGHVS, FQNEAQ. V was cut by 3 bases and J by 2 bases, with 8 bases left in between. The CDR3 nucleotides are TGTGCCAGCAGCTTCCAGGAAACCTACGAGCAGTACTTC. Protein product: CASSFQETYEQYF.

The CDR3 loop is CASSLFASTGSNQPQHF. For the CDR3, the DNA is TGTGCCAGCAGCTTATTCGCCTCGACAGGTAGCAATCAGCCCCAGCATTTT. The V and J genes are TRBV7-6 and TRBJ1-5, with D perhaps TRBD1 (6 bases). The CDR3 length is 17 residues. Deletions cut 2 bases from V and 0 bases from J, with 14 bases between. CDR1 is SGHVS, CDR2 FNYEAQ, per germline.

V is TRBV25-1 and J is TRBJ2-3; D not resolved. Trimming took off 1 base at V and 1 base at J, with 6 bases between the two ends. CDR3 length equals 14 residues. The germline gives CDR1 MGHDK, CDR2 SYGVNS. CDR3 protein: CASSESGRTDTQYF. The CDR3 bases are TGTGCCAGCAGTGAATCAGGCCGCACAGATACGCAGTATTTT.

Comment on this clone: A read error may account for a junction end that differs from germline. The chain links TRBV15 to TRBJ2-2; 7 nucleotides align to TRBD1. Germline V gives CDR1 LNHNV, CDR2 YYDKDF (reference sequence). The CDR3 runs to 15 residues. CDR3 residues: CATSGDRVSTGELFF. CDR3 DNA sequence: TGTGCCACCAGCGGAGACAGGGTGTCAACCGGGGAGCTGTTTTTT.